The rows below give T cell receptor beta chains drawn from one sample of a study of shared clonotypes between healthy human individuals. Generated by immunoSEQ multiplex PCR, the TCRdb table keeps only in-frame clones and is missing some. Among 1.5 million to 1.9 million clones listed, 98% were seen once. The sequencing input was naive CD4+ T cells sorted from blood. The receptor source for this set is a man aged 25-45 years in good health. Each CDR3 is given with its conserved first and last residue. The order of the fields is clone size, J gene, D gene, V gene, CDR3 DNA, CDR3 protein. A D gene is named only where the DNA matches it firmly. The size entry is marked missing in some rows and otherwise reads once, few, many or a size class.

size: .; J: TRBJ1-5; D: .; V: TRBV28; DNA: TGTGCCACCCTACCGAGCGGGTATAGCAATCAGCCCCAGCATTTT; CDR3: CATLPSGYSNQPQHF
size: .; J: TRBJ2-5; D: TRBD2; V: TRBV28; DNA: TGTGCCAGCAGCCGCGGACTAGCAAGGGCCCAGTACTTC; CDR3: CASSRGLARAQYF
size: .; J: TRBJ2-3; D: .; V: TRBV29-1; DNA: TGCAGCGCGGAGAACACAGATACGCAGTATTTT; CDR3: CSAENTDTQYF
size: .; J: TRBJ2-7; D: .; V: TRBV6-6; DNA: TGTGCCAGCAGTAGAGTCGATCGGAAGTACTTC; CDR3: CASSRVDRKYF
size: .; J: TRBJ2-1; D: .; V: TRBV5-1; DNA: TGCGCCAGCAGCTTGGATAGGCCTTGGTCCGACAATGAGCAGTTCTTC; CDR3: CASSLDRPWSDNEQFF
size: .; J: TRBJ1-1; D: .; V: TRBV18; DNA: TGTGCCAGCTCACCACGTACGGGTAAGAACACTGAAGCTTTCTTT; CDR3: CASSPRTGKNTEAFF
size: once; J: TRBJ1-5; D: .; V: TRBV19; DNA: TGTGCCAGTAGTATAACAGCTGATCAGCCCCAGCATTTT; CDR3: CASSITADQPQHF
size: .; J: TRBJ2-7; D: .; V: TRBV2; DNA: TGTGCCAGCAGTGAAGCCCCCGGAGCCTTGCGGGACTTC; CDR3: CASSEAPGALRDF
size: .; J: TRBJ1-3; D: TRBD1; V: TRBV9; DNA: TGTGCCAGCAGCGTAAGATTTACCGGACAGGGCTCTGGAAACACCATATATTTT; CDR3: CASSVRFTGQGSGNTIYF
size: .; J: TRBJ2-1; D: .; V: TRBV28; DNA: TGTGCCAGCAGTTTGGCTGGTTCTGGGAACTACAATGAGCAGTTCTTC; CDR3: CASSLAGSGNYNEQFF